The 2 T cell receptor beta chains listed next were all sequenced from one sample in a study of blood T cell repertoires in COVID-19. Using immunoSEQ multiplex PCR, the repertoire was profiled, and TCRdb retains in-frame clones only, with some absent. The table has just over 300,000 clones, 65% to 90% seen once. Sequencing used PBMCs or T cells enriched from blood (not recorded which). These receptors all come from a man aged 25 to 45 who had recovered from COVID-19.

J is TRBJ2-1 and V is TRBV4-1, with a weak D call TRBD1 (5 bases). V lost 5 bases, J lost 6 bases, and 14 bases lay in between. CDR1 and CDR2 (germline): MGHRA, YSYEKL. The CDR3 loop spans 14 amino acids. The CDR3 DNA reads as TGCGCCAGCAGCAGGGGCGTGGGTACCAATGAGCAGTTCTTC. Translation: CASSRGVGTNEQFF.

This rearrangement joins TRBV5-4 to TRBJ2-7, with TRBD1 identical over 7 bases. V lost 1 base and J lost 7; bases outside the gene matches: 11. The CDR3 loop spans 15 amino acids. Looked up from germline, CDR1 is SGHNT and CDR2 is YYREEE (reference sequence). CDR3 in DNA: TGTGCCAGCAGCTTGAGGACAGGCGACCTGAGAGAGCAGTACTTC. Translated, it gives CASSLRTGDLREQYF.